This T cell receptor beta chain appears in the sequencing data of a study of identical twins. In regard to this clonotype: Its target is not known.

Germline loops: CDR1 MGHRA, CDR2 YSYEKL. V lost 4 bases to trimming and J lost 0 bases; unmatched junction nucleotides: 9. The CDR3 is 19 residues long. Study-wide results and limits: The authors drew conclusions from cross-sectional statistical analysis rather than following the same donors. Partial confounding of zero-insertion analyses by invariant MAIT and iNKT cells was possible.

The authors used template switching to add a universal primer site and gave cDNA unique molecular identifiers. Using its own MiXCR run on the 5' RACE reads, TCRdb lists one record per CDR3 protein. Of around 960,000 distinct CDR3 sequences listed, roughly 12% are singletons. The data also belong to a second study, concerning yellow fever vaccine responses in identical twins.

This TCR came from a woman aged 18 to 35 in good health. The sequenced sample was PBMCs. The genes are TRBV4-1 and TRBJ2-2; 12 bases match TRBD2. CDR3 loop: CASSPRTSGVLANTGELFF. The CDR3 bases are TGCGCCAGCAGCCCCAGGACTAGCGGGGTCCTCGCGAACACCGGGGAGCTGTTTTTT.